Listed below are T cell receptor beta chains from one sample, sequenced in a study of shared clonotypes between healthy human individuals. TCRdb's table, derived via immunoSEQ multiplex PCR, lists solely in-frame clones and lacks some. The top ten clones hold under 0.45% of a sample with 2.3 million or so clones, approximately 95% of them seen once. The specimen sequenced was naive CD4+ T cells from PBMCs. These receptors originate from a young man in good health. Some clones in this sample may be carry-over from other donors' samples. CDR3s include the opening cysteine and the closing phenylalanine or tryptophan. The order of the fields is clone size, D gene, V gene, J gene, CDR3 protein, CDR3 DNA. D genes are given only for firm matches. Clone size, where shown, is once, few, many, or a class for clones that have expanded.

clone size: .
D gene: TRBD1
V gene: TRBV5-6
J gene: TRBJ1-5
CDR3 protein: CASSWGQSGQPQHF
CDR3 DNA: TGTGCCAGCAGCTGGGGACAGAGCGGTCAGCCCCAGCATTTT

clone size: .
D gene: .
V gene: TRBV20-1
J gene: TRBJ1-2
CDR3 protein: CSVWAYGYTF
CDR3 DNA: TGCAGTGTGTGGGCCTATGGCTACACCTTC

clone size: .
D gene: .
V gene: TRBV6-5
J gene: TRBJ1-1
CDR3 protein: CASSYGEGVYTEAFF
CDR3 DNA: TGTGCCAGCAGTTACGGAGAGGGGGTCTACACTGAAGCTTTCTTT

clone size: .
D gene: TRBD2
V gene: TRBV5-1
J gene: TRBJ2-7
CDR3 protein: CASSRTSGQPYEQYF
CDR3 DNA: TGCGCCAGCAGTAGGACTAGCGGGCAACCCTACGAGCAGTACTTC

clone size: .
D gene: TRBD2
V gene: TRBV7-7
J gene: TRBJ2-1
CDR3 protein: CASSLESGGEQFF
CDR3 DNA: TGTGCCAGCAGCTTAGAGTCGGGGGGTGAGCAGTTCTTC

clone size: .
D gene: TRBD2
V gene: TRBV7-3
J gene: TRBJ2-3
CDR3 protein: CASSLGLAASGRASTDTQYF
CDR3 DNA: TGTGCCAGCAGTCTAGGGTTGGCGGCTAGCGGGAGGGCCAGCACAGATACGCAGTATTTT

clone size: .
D gene: TRBD1
V gene: TRBV5-4
J gene: TRBJ1-2
CDR3 protein: CASTRGSARSGYTF
CDR3 DNA: TGTGCCAGCACCAGGGGGTCGGCTCGTTCCGGCTACACCTTC

clone size: .
D gene: TRBD1
V gene: TRBV10-3
J gene: TRBJ2-7
CDR3 protein: CAISPRQGQTYEQCF
CDR3 DNA: TGTGCCATCAGTCCCCGACAGGGACAAACCTACGAGCAGTGCTTC

clone size: .
D gene: .
V gene: TRBV28
J gene: TRBJ2-1
CDR3 protein: CASSPPAPSRAYNEQFF
CDR3 DNA: TGTGCCAGCAGCCCGCCTGCCCCCTCGAGGGCCTACAATGAGCAGTTCTTC

clone size: once
D gene: TRBD2
V gene: TRBV19
J gene: TRBJ2-7
CDR3 protein: CASSASSGGRYYEQYF
CDR3 DNA: TGTGCCAGTAGTGCCTCTAGCGGGGGCCGATACTACGAGCAGTACTTC

clone size: once
D gene: .
V gene: TRBV19
J gene: TRBJ1-2
CDR3 protein: CASAWGGYGYTF
CDR3 DNA: TGTGCCAGCGCTTGGGGAGGGTACGGCTACACCTTC

clone size: once
D gene: .
V gene: TRBV25-1
J gene: TRBJ2-2
CDR3 protein: CASSVQWGTGELFF
CDR3 DNA: TGTGCCAGCAGTGTACAATGGGGCACCGGGGAGCTGTTTTTT

clone size: .
D gene: .
V gene: TRBV28
J gene: TRBJ1-2
CDR3 protein: CASSGRNGYTF
CDR3 DNA: TGTGCCAGCAGCGGACGGAATGGCTACACCTTC

clone size: .
D gene: .
V gene: TRBV2
J gene: TRBJ2-1
CDR3 protein: CASTRSPSEYNEQFF
CDR3 DNA: TGTGCCAGCACCAGAAGCCCGTCGGAGTACAATGAGCAGTTCTTC

clone size: once
D gene: .
V gene: TRBV28
J gene: TRBJ1-4
CDR3 protein: CASSFTDFNEKLFF
CDR3 DNA: TGTGCCAGCAGTTTTACCGACTTTAATGAAAAACTGTTTTTT

clone size: once
D gene: .
V gene: TRBV6-1
J gene: TRBJ1-2
CDR3 protein: CASSTEPLSLTF
CDR3 DNA: TGTGCCAGCAGTACGGAACCACTATCTCTCACCTTC